The 9 T cell receptor beta chains listed next were all sequenced from one sample in a study of blood T cell repertoires in COVID-19. Some clones are missing from TCRdb's copy, which holds only in-frame ones; the method was immunoSEQ multiplex PCR. The sample lists about 180,000 clones, 70% to 90% seen once, with about 9.7% in the top ten. The sample consisted of peripheral blood. The receptors here all came from a man over 45 with active or convalescent COVID-19.

Concerning this clone: This same CDR3 is encoded by further DNA sequences in the sample. V usage is TRBV7-9 and J usage is TRBJ1-1, with a possible D match to TRBD1 (5 bases). CDR1 and CDR2 (germline): SEHNR, FQNEAQ (reference sequence). The CDR3 covers 13 residues. Trimming stripped 4 bases from V and 4 bases from J, with 10 bases between. The CDR3 protein is CASSSGQSTEAFF. The CDR3 region has the DNA TGTGCCAGCAGCTCAGGGCAGTCCACTGAAGCTTTCTTT.

The chain carries TRBV11-3 and TRBJ1-6, with 8 bases that match TRBD1. This CDR3 contains 14 residues. The germline gives CDR1 SGHNT, CDR2 YENEEA. Trimming removed 4 bases from V and 7 bases from J; junction bases left unmatched: 3. The CDR3 nucleotides are TGTGCCAGCAGCTATCAGGGGGCGAATTCACCCCTCCACTTT. Translating gives CASSYQGANSPLHF. The full variable domain, completed using reference TRBV11-3 and TRBJ1-6, is EAGVVQSPRYKIIEKKQPVAFWCNPISGHNTLYWYLQNLGQGPELLIRYENEEAVDDSQLPKDRFSAERLKGVDSTLKIQPAELGDSAVYLCASSYQGANSPLHFGNGTRLTVT.

The V gene is TRBV4-2, the J gene TRBJ2-5, with 9 bases fitting TRBD2. The junction had 6 bases not matched to a gene; V was cut back by 4 bases and J by 3 bases. The germline CDR1 and CDR2 sequences are LGHNA and YNFKEQ. The CDR3 contains 15 residues. The CDR3 protein is CASSRTLAGEETQYF. The CDR3 nucleotides are TGTGCCAGCAGCCGGACCTTAGCGGGAGAAGAGACCCAGTACTTC.

The chain employs TRBV19 and TRBJ2-1; D might be TRBD2 (6 bases). Between the trimmed V and J ends, which lost 10 bases and 0 bases, there was a span of 13 bases. The germline V gene encodes CDR1 LNHDA and CDR2 SQIVND (reference sequence). The length of the CDR3 is 14 residues. The CDR3 region has the DNA TGTGCCACCAGGAGGGACGGCTCCTACAATGAGCAGTTCTTC. Amino acid sequence: CATRRDGSYNEQFF.

The rearrangement links TRBV7-3 to TRBJ2-6; TRBD1 aligns across 9 bases. CDR1 and CDR2 from the germline V gene are SGHTA and FQGTGA. Germline trimming cut 5 bases from V and 8 bases from J; bases unmatched to any gene: 7. The CDR3 is 15 amino acids. CDR3 DNA: TGTGCCAGCAGCCGGGGACAGGGTAGGACCAACGTCCTGACTTTC. It yields the protein CASSRGQGRTNVLTF.

V is TRBV12-3 or TRBV12-4 and J is TRBJ1-5, with D unresolved. V lost 2 bases and J 7 bases, leaving 6 bases between the germline ends. The CDR3 is 12 residues long. CDR3 in amino acids: CASSLWEQPQHF. CDR3 bases: TGTGCCAGCAGTTTATGGGAGCAGCCCCAGCATTTT.

The chain carries TRBV5-1 and TRBJ2-3; 11 nucleotides agree with TRBD2. V shed 4 bases and J 0 bases; nucleotides not matched to a gene: 10. The CDR3 spans 18 residues. From germline, CDR1 is SGHRS and CDR2 YFSETQ. CDR3 protein: CASSNPSGRSGSTDTQYF. DNA of the CDR3: TGCGCCAGCAGCAACCCTAGCGGGAGGTCGGGTAGCACAGATACGCAGTATTTT.

This chain connects TRBV6-5 to TRBJ2-7, with D perhaps matching TRBD1 (6 bases). CDR3 length: 16 residues. Germline V gene sequence: CDR1 MNHEY, CDR2 SVGAGI. V was shortened by 4 bases and J by 1 base, with 17 bases between the two germline ends. This CDR3 reads CASSFYNRDISYEQYF. The DNA of the CDR3 is TGTGCCAGCAGTTTTTACAATCGGGACATTTCCTACGAGCAGTACTTC.

CDR3 amino acids: CAWSVGGIGSYEQYF. In nucleotides, the CDR3 is TGTGCCTGGAGTGTAGGAGGGATCGGCTCCTACGAGCAGTACTTC. V usage is TRBV30 and J usage is TRBJ2-7, with D possibly being TRBD2 (6 bases). Germline V gene data show CDR1 as GTSNPN and CDR2 as SVGIG (reference sequence). The CDR3 runs 15 residues. Trimming stripped 0 bases from V and 0 bases from J, with 12 bases between.